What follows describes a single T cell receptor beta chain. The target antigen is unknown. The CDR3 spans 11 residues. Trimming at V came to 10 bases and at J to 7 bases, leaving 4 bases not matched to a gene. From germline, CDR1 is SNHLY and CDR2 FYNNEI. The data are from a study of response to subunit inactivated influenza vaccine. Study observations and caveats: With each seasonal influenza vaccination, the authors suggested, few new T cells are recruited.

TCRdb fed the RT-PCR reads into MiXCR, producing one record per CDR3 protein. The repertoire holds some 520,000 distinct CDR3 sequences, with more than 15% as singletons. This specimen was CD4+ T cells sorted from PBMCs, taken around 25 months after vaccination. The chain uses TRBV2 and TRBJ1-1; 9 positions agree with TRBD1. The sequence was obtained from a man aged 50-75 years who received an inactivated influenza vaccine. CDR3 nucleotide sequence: TGTGCCACCGGACAGGGGTATGAAGCTTTCTTT. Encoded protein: CATGQGYEAFF.